This T cell receptor (beta chain) originates from a study of blood T cell repertoires in COVID-19. Background on the study: Acute and convalescent COVID-19 specimens originated in the United States, Italy and Spain. T cells, B-cell-depleted T cells, or PBMCs provided the cDNA or gDNA that served as material.

Some clones are missing from TCRdb's copy, which holds only in-frame ones; the method was immunoSEQ multiplex PCR. Of 240,000 or so clones in the sample, approximately 88% were seen once. The CDR3 spans 15 residues. The germline V gene has CDR1 LGHNT and CDR2 FRNRAP. The ends were cut back, 2 bases at V and 3 bases at J, with 12 bases in the middle. This rearrangement joins TRBV12-5 to TRBJ2-3; D might be TRBD2 (5 bases). The sequence derives from a woman aged 25-40 years with acute or convalescent COVID-19. Source material: peripheral blood. Written as DNA, the CDR3 is TGTGCTAGTGGTTTGACATTGAGGGTGACAGATACGCAGTATTTT. Amino acids: CASGLTLRVTDTQYF.